The next 31 T cell receptor beta chains were all read from a single sample in a study of T-cell memory formation after mild COVID-19. Each CDR3 protein is one row after TCRdb ran MiXCR on the 5' RACE reads. The table records just over 300,000 distinct CDR3 sequences, roughly a fifth of them present only once. The sample taken for sequencing was PBMCs or a T cell subset sorted from them (not recorded which). The receptor source for this set is a man aged 18-30 years who had mild COVID-19 (a few samples of this study predate the infection). Cell type and time point are not known.

This clonotype was picked up a small number of times. The chain carries TRBV29-1 and TRBJ2-5, with D possibly TRBD2 on 7 matching bases. Per germline, CDR1 SQVTM and CDR2 ANQGSEA. With 4 bases removed from V and 5 bases from J, the gap between germline ends came to 17 bases. CDR3 size: 14 residues. CDR3 sequence (DNA): TGCAGCGTTGCCCCTCGGGGGGCGGGGGAGACCCAGTACTTC. Protein sequence: CSVAPRGAGETQYF.

This sequence joins TRBV3-1 and TRBJ1-1; no firm D call. CDR1 is LGHDT, CDR2 YNNKEL, per germline (reference sequence). The V end was cut by 1 base, the J end by 7 bases, with 13 bases between. The CDR3 is 14 amino acids. The CDR3 DNA reads as TGTGCCAGCAGCCAAGCGGCCGTAAACGTTGAAGCTTTCTTT. It is translated as CASSQAAVNVEAFF.

The gene calls are TRBV20-1 and TRBJ1-6; D is unclear. CDR3 length equals 14 residues. Germline V CDR1 and CDR2: DFQATT, SNEGSKA (reference sequence). CDR3 loop: CSGLGWPRNSPLHF. The CDR3 DNA reads as TGCAGCGGGCTCGGGTGGCCCAGGAATTCACCCCTCCACTTT.

The V gene is TRBV14, the J gene TRBJ2-6; D call uncertain. The ends were cut back, 0 bases at V and 2 bases at J, with 8 bases in the middle. Germline V gives CDR1 SGHDN, CDR2 FVKESK. The CDR3 extends over 16 amino acids. The CDR3 loop is CASSQDEGTGANVLTF. The CDR3 DNA reads as TGTGCCAGCAGCCAAGATGAAGGAACTGGGGCCAACGTCCTGACTTTC.

This CDR3 reads CASSYSGSDTEAFF. The DNA of the CDR3 is TGTGCCAGCAGTTACAGCGGGTCAGACACTGAAGCTTTCTTT. V is TRBV6-2 or TRBV6-3 and J is TRBJ1-1; unclear D gene. CDR1 is MNHEY and CDR2 is SVGEGT in the germline V gene. V lost 2 bases and J lost 3, with 10 bases in between. CDR3 length: 14 amino acids.

The chain joins TRBV6-5 to TRBJ1-2; D gene unclear. The ends were cut back, 8 bases at V and 6 bases at J, with 19 bases in the middle. The germline V gene has CDR1 MNHEY and CDR2 SVGAGI. The CDR3 covers 14 residues. CDR3 coding DNA: TGTGCCAGCCTTGTACGAATGGGATTCGATGGCTACACCTTC. As protein: CASLVRMGFDGYTF.

The chain has TRBV20-1 and TRBJ2-5; weak D call: TRBD2 (6 bases). This CDR3 region has 13 residues. CDR1 and CDR2 (germline): DFQATT, SNEGSKA (reference sequence). The V gene lost 4 bases and the J gene lost 5 bases, with 14 bases spanning the gap. The CDR3 sequence is CSATYRGRETQYF. As DNA, the CDR3 is TGCAGTGCTACGTACCGGGGGAGGGAGACCCAGTACTTC.

The gene calls are TRBV12-3 or TRBV12-4 and TRBJ2-5; 7 nucleotides agree with TRBD1. The J segment lost 4 bases and the V segment lost 4 bases, leaving 12 bases of the junction unmatched. The CDR3 length is 16 residues. This CDR3 reads CASSSPGSAGGETQYF. The CDR3 DNA sequence: TGTGCCAGCAGTTCCCCAGGATCCGCAGGGGGAGAGACCCAGTACTTC.

The CDR3 spells CATSDSTSTDTQYF. Written as DNA, the CDR3 is TGTGCCACCAGTGATTCCACTAGCACAGATACGCAGTATTTT. The J gene is TRBJ2-3, the V gene TRBV24-1, with unresolved D. The CDR3 runs 14 residues. V lost 2 bases and J lost 0, with 5 bases in between. The germline gives CDR1 KGHDR, CDR2 SFDVKD.

This clonotype was seen only a few times. This chain joins TRBV27 and TRBJ1-5, with 8 positions matching TRBD1. The length of the CDR3 is 15 residues. J was trimmed by 6 bases and V by 8 bases; bases with no gene match: 12. The germline CDR1 and CDR2 sequences are MNHEY and SMNVEV (reference sequence). CDR3 DNA: TGTGCCAGCTCTCAGGGGCAGGGGGCGGCTCAGCCCCAGCATTTT. Its protein product is CASSQGQGAAQPQHF.

This clonotype was seen only a few times. The gene calls are TRBV6-6 and TRBJ1-4; D gene uncertain. The germline gives CDR1 MNHNY, CDR2 SVGAGI (reference sequence). The CDR3 spans 13 residues. The ends were cut back, 2 bases at V and 6 bases at J, with 7 bases in the middle. Here the CDR3 DNA reads TGTGCCAGCAGTTACGGGGTATATGAAAAACTGTTTTTT. Amino acids: CASSYGVYEKLFF.

This clonotype showed up many times. The rearrangement uses TRBV6-5 and TRBJ2-1; D is unclear. The V and J ends lost 2 bases and 4 bases respectively, with 6 bases between them. CDR1 is MNHEY and CDR2 is SVGAGI in the germline V gene. The CDR3 has 13 amino acids. CDR3 nucleotides: TGTGCCAGCAGTTACACAGCTTACAATGAGCAGTTCTTC. Residues: CASSYTAYNEQFF.

This clonotype was seen only a few times. This chain joins TRBV20-1 and TRBJ2-5; D may be TRBD1 (5 bases). Between the trimmed V and J ends, which lost 5 bases and 2 bases, there was a span of 9 bases. The CDR3 spans 12 residues. Germline V gives CDR1 DFQATT, CDR2 SNEGSKA (reference sequence). The CDR3 sequence is CSAPRVQETQYF. The CDR3 nucleotides are TGCAGTGCTCCCAGGGTGCAAGAGACCCAGTACTTC.

The sample holds a few counts of this clonotype. The chain links TRBV5-6 to TRBJ1-5; no firm D call. The CDR3 has 14 residues. The V end lost 6 bases, the J end lost 4 bases, and 14 bases lay between the germline ends. CDR1 and CDR2 from the germline V gene are SGHDT and YYEEEE. In DNA, the CDR3 is TGTGCCAGCATCCTCGCAACGGGGAATCAGCCCCAGCATTTT. Encoded protein: CASILATGNQPQHF.

This chain uses TRBV7-3 with TRBJ2-2, with D perhaps TRBD2 (7 bases). V lost 5 bases to trimming and J lost 7 bases, with 14 bases between them. Looked up from germline, CDR1 is SGHTA and CDR2 is FQGTGA. The length of the CDR3 is 14 residues. The CDR3 DNA is TGTGCCAGCAGCCCCCAGGGGAGGGTCGGGGAGCTGTTTTTT. It codes for CASSPQGRVGELFF.

Ten or more counts support this clonotype. J is TRBJ2-5 and V is TRBV24-1, with TRBD1 as a possible D gene (6 bases). From germline, CDR1 is KGHDR and CDR2 SFDVKD. With 3 bases removed from V and 3 bases from J, the gap between germline ends came to 10 bases. CDR3 length: 14 residues. CDR3 protein: CATSDPRTEETQYF. The DNA for the CDR3 is TGTGCCACCAGTGATCCCCGGACAGAAGAGACCCAGTACTTC.

This clonotype was counted a few times. The V gene is TRBV7-2, the J gene TRBJ2-4; D not resolved. Germline CDR1 is SGHTA and CDR2 is FQGNSA. The CDR3 sequence is 13 residues long. V lost 3 bases and J 10 bases, leaving 13 bases between the germline ends. The CDR3 here is CASSFGPVRIQYF. CDR3 in DNA: TGTGCCAGCAGCTTTGGCCCAGTGCGGATTCAGTACTTC. Full variable domain (outside the CDR3, taken from reference TRBV7-2 and TRBJ2-4): GAGVSQSPSNKVTEKGKDVELRCDPISGHTALYWYRQSLGQGLEFLIYFQGNSAPDKSGLPSDRFSAERTGGSVSTLTIQRTQQEDSAVYLCASSFGPVRIQYFGAGTRLSVL.

This clonotype has a handful of counts. The V call is TRBV27, the J call TRBJ2-7, with no clear D. The CDR3 sequence is 13 residues long. Trimming left V 3 bases short and J 2 bases short, with 8 bases between. Germline V lookup: CDR1 MNHEY, CDR2 SMNVEV (reference sequence). CDR3 sequence (DNA): TGTGCCAGCAGTTTTAGGTTTGCCTACGAGCAGTACTTC. Its translation is CASSFRFAYEQYF.

The chain uses TRBV7-2 and TRBJ1-2; 7 bases agree with TRBD1. CDR1 and CDR2 (germline): SGHTA, FQGNSA. Trimming removed 3 bases from V and 5 bases from J; junction bases left unmatched: 6. This CDR3 is 14 amino acids long. CDR3 nucleotide sequence: TGTGCCAGCAGCTTCTCAGACAGGGCGTATGGCTACACCTTC. Translation gives CASSFSDRAYGYTF.

V gene TRBV7-9 combines with J gene TRBJ1-5; D gene unclear. This CDR3 is 14 amino acids long. With 3 bases removed from V and 0 bases from J, the gap between germline ends came to 6 bases. The germline V gene has CDR1 SEHNR and CDR2 FQNEAQ (reference sequence). The CDR3 protein is CASSFQYSNQPQHF. The CDR3 nucleotides read TGTGCCAGCAGCTTCCAGTATAGCAATCAGCCCCAGCATTTT.

The chain recombines TRBV9 with TRBJ2-5; the match to TRBD2 covers 9 bases. The CDR3 is 16 residues long. Germline-derived CDR1 and CDR2 are SGDLS and YYNGEE. V trimming: 0 bases; J trimming: 5 bases; junction bases outside the gene matches: 8. CDR3 bases: TGTGCCAGCAGCGTAGTCGGTAGCGGGGGCCGTGAGACCCAGTACTTC. Translated: CASSVVGSGGRETQYF.

This chain uses TRBV5-1 with TRBJ1-4; a weak D match, TRBD1 (5 bases). Trimming removed 3 bases from V and 0 bases from J, with 9 bases in between. Germline CDR1 SGHRS, CDR2 YFSETQ. This CDR3 has 15 amino acids. The CDR3 sequence: CASSSGPATNEKLFF. In DNA, the CDR3 is TGCGCCAGCAGCTCGGGACCCGCAACTAATGAAAAACTGTTTTTT.

V is TRBV5-1 and J is TRBJ2-3; D call uncertain. V was pared by 4 bases and J by 0 bases, with 15 bases between. CDR3 length: 16 residues. Germline CDR1 SGHRS, CDR2 YFSETQ. CDR3 DNA sequence: TGCGCCAGCAGCACTGAAGTTTCGGAGAGCACAGATACGCAGTATTTT. Amino acid sequence: CASSTEVSESTDTQYF.

In its sample, this clonotype was seen once. The chain is built from TRBV7-2 and TRBJ1-2, with D uncertain. The CDR3 runs 14 residues. Trimming stripped 5 bases from V and 8 bases from J, with 18 bases between. CDR1 is SGHTA, CDR2 FQGNSA, per germline. The CDR3 DNA sequence: TGTGCCAGCAGCCCTTATAGGCCCCCGAGGGGCTACACCTTC. It specifies CASSPYRPPRGYTF. Filled out from reference TRBV7-2 and TRBJ1-2, the complete variable domain reads GAGVSQSPSNKVTEKGKDVELRCDPISGHTALYWYRQSLGQGLEFLIYFQGNSAPDKSGLPSDRFSAERTGGSVSTLTIQRTQQEDSAVYLCASSPYRPPRGYTFGSGTRLTVV.

V usage is TRBV5-1 and J usage is TRBJ2-2; D is undetermined. CDR3 length: 14 residues. Trimming removed 4 bases at V and 4 bases at J, with 11 bases between. Germline V CDR1 and CDR2: SGHRS, YFSETQ. Written as DNA, the CDR3 is TGCGCCAGCAGCGCCGGGTCTACCACCGGGGAGCTGTTTTTT. This gives the protein CASSAGSTTGELFF.

This clonotype occurred many times. V and J are TRBV5-1 and TRBJ2-1; 7 positions agree with TRBD2. The junction had 9 bases not matched to a gene; V was cut back by 3 bases and J by 9 bases. CDR1 and CDR2 (germline): SGHRS, YFSETQ. The CDR3 spans 14 residues. CDR3 sequence (DNA): TGCGCCAGCAGCTACGGTATGGGAGGGACTGAGCAGTTCTTC. Protein: CASSYGMGGTEQFF.

This clonotype was seen more than once but under ten times. The chain joins TRBV5-1 to TRBJ2-3, with a tentative D call TRBD2 (5 bases). Germline V gene lookup returns CDR1 SGHRS and CDR2 YFSETQ. The CDR3 is made up of 14 amino acids. Trimming shortened V by 0 bases and J by 5 bases, and 10 bases separated the two germline ends. The DNA for the CDR3 is TGCGCCAGCAGCTTGGCCGGAGGAAAAGATACGCAGTATTTT. Translated: CASSLAGGKDTQYF.

This chain uses TRBV4-1 with TRBJ2-5, with 8 bases lining up with TRBD2. CDR3 size: 17 residues. Germline CDR1 MGHRA, CDR2 YSYEKL. Germline trimming cut 0 bases from V and 1 base from J; bases unmatched to any gene: 7. The CDR3 sequence: CASSQDQGLAVQETQYF. CDR3 nucleotides: TGCGCCAGCAGCCAAGATCAAGGACTAGCTGTCCAAGAGACCCAGTACTTC.

The chain couples TRBV4-1 to TRBJ2-5; D uncertain. CDR1 and CDR2 from the germline V gene are MGHRA and YSYEKL. The CDR3 consists of 13 residues. V dropped 1 base and J dropped 5 bases, with 8 bases sitting between them. The CDR3 DNA reads TGCGCCAGCAGCCAAGGTGGCCTGGAGACCCAGTACTTC. Its protein is CASSQGGLETQYF.

The CDR3, as DNA: TGCGCCAGCAGTTCCCAGGGCGAGACAGATACGCAGTATTTT. It is translated as CASSSQGETDTQYF. This chain uses TRBV5-1 with TRBJ2-3; a possible D gene is TRBD1 (5 bases). This CDR3 is 14 amino acids long. V shed 5 bases and J shed 3 bases, with 13 bases lying between them. Germline CDR1 and CDR2: SGHRS and YFSETQ. Combining the CDR3 with reference TRBV5-1 and TRBJ2-3 gives the whole variable domain KAGVTQTPRYLIKTRGQQVTLSCSPISGHRSVSWYQQTPGQGLQFLFEYFSETQRNKGNFPGRFSGRQFSNSRSEMNVSTLELGDSALYLCASSSQGETDTQYFGPGTRLTVL.

The chain links TRBV29-1 to TRBJ1-1; TRBD1 matches at 7 bases. Trimming took 4 bases from V and 5 from J; bases not matched to a gene: 7. The CDR3 length is 13 residues. CDR1 and CDR2 from the germline V gene are SQVTM and ANQGSEA. The CDR3, as DNA: TGCAGCGTTGGGGCCAGGGGGAGAACTGAAGCTTTCTTT. As protein: CSVGARGRTEAFF.